This T cell receptor (beta chain) was retrieved from a study of T cell changes during pregnancy in multiple sclerosis. Some clones are missing from TCRdb's copy, which holds only in-frame ones; the method was immunoSEQ multiplex PCR. The table lists about 49,000 clones, 90% of them singletons, with about 5.1% in the top ten. V lost 3 bases to trimming and J lost 3 bases, with 11 bases between them. Per germline, CDR1 MNHEY and CDR2 SMNVEV (reference sequence). The CDR3 has 14 amino acids. The chain is built from TRBV27 and TRBJ1-2; tentative D call: TRBD1 (6 bases). The source material was peripheral blood, sampled after pregnancy. The sequence derives from a female donor in good health, enrolled as a control in a pregnancy study. DNA for the CDR3: TGTGCCAGCAGTTTCGGAGCAGGGGACTATGGCTACACCTTC. Amino acids: CASSFGAGDYGYTF.